The rows below give T cell receptor beta chains drawn from one sample of a study of shared clonotypes between healthy human individuals. The method was immunoSEQ multiplex PCR; TCRdb's version includes in-frame clones alone and lacks a portion of them. The sample includes some 2.4 million clones, over 85% seen only once; the top ten take 0.36%. The sequenced material came from naive CD4+ T cells from PBMCs. The receptors come from a man between 18 and 29 years old in good health. Some clones in this sample may be carry-over from other donors' samples. CDR3s include the opening cysteine and the closing phenylalanine or tryptophan. Fields, in order: V gene, J gene, clone size, D gene, CDR3 DNA, CDR3 protein. D genes are given only for firm matches. Clone size is given for some rows only: seen once, a few or many times, or a class if the clone is expanded.

TRBV30	TRBJ1-6	NA	NA	TGTGCCTGGAGTCTTTCTGGACTGAGCTCCTATAATTCACCCCTCCACTTT	CAWSLSGLSSYNSPLHF
TRBV9	TRBJ2-5	NA	NA	TGTGCCAGCAGCGTATCACACCAAGAGACCCAGTACTTC	CASSVSHQETQYF
TRBV14	TRBJ1-5	NA	NA	TGTGCCAGCAGCTCTCGGGGTAGCGGCAATCAGCCCCAGCATTTT	CASSSRGSGNQPQHF
TRBV2	TRBJ1-2	NA	NA	TGTGCCAGCAGCTCCGGGACGCTGAGAGAAGGCTACACCTTC	CASSSGTLREGYTF
TRBV2	TRBJ1-1	once	TRBD1	TGTGCCAGCAGTGAACCCGTACCGACAGGGCTGAACACTGAAGCTTTCTTT	CASSEPVPTGLNTEAFF
TRBV15	TRBJ2-5	NA	NA	TGTGCCACCAGCAGAGTGGGAGAGACCCAGTACTTC	CATSRVGETQYF
TRBV5-1	TRBJ2-7	NA	TRBD1	TGCGCCAGCAGGTTAGGGTCAGGGGGCTCCTTCGACCCTTACGAGCAGTACTTC	CASRLGSGGSFDPYEQYF
TRBV5-1	TRBJ1-1	NA	NA	TGCGCCAGCAGCTTGGACCCCGACACTGAAGCTTTCTTT	CASSLDPDTEAFF
TRBV12-5	TRBJ1-1	NA	NA	TGTGCTAGTGGTTTGACAGGGCCCACTGAAGCTTTCTTT	CASGLTGPTEAFF
TRBV28	TRBJ1-1	few	TRBD1	TGTGCCAGCAGTCTCCGTTTGACAGGGGCTACTGAAGCTTTCTTT	CASSLRLTGATEAFF
TRBV5-4	TRBJ1-2	NA	NA	TGTGCCAGCAGCTTAGATGGGCTTAATGGTGGCTACACCTTC	CASSLDGLNGGYTF
TRBV6-6	TRBJ2-6	once	NA	TGTGCCAGCTTATTGGCCAACGTCCTGACTTTC	CASLLANVLTF
TRBV28	TRBJ2-7	NA	TRBD2	TGTGCCAGCAGCCTGGTGGGACCGGGGGGCTACGAGCAGTACTTC	CASSLVGPGGYEQYF
TRBV18	TRBJ2-3	NA	TRBD2	TGTGCCAGCTCACCCTTAGCGGGAGGCAGCACAGATACGCAGTATTTT	CASSPLAGGSTDTQYF
TRBV4-1	TRBJ2-1	NA	TRBD2	TGCGCCAGCAGCCCGACTAGCAGCTACAATGAGCAGTTCTTC	CASSPTSSYNEQFF
TRBV28	TRBJ2-1	NA	NA	TGTGCCAGCAGCCCGCAGGGCTCCTACAATGAGCAGTTCTTC	CASSPQGSYNEQFF
TRBV6-6	TRBJ2-5	NA	NA	TGTGCCAGCACATATTCCGGGGCCCAAGAGACCCAGTACTTC	CASTYSGAQETQYF
TRBV9	TRBJ2-7	NA	NA	TGTGCCAGCAGCGTAATTCCAGGGGGAGGCGAGCAGTACTTC	CASSVIPGGGEQYF
TRBV6-1	TRBJ1-5	once	TRBD1	TGTGCCAGCAGTGAACCGACAGGGAGGGGACAGCCCCAGCATTTT	CASSEPTGRGQPQHF
TRBV7-3	TRBJ2-7	NA	NA	TGTGCCAGCAGCTTAGGGTATACTCCCTACGAGCAGTACTTC	CASSLGYTPYEQYF
TRBV11-2	TRBJ1-1	NA	NA	TGTGCCAGCAGCGCCGGCCGTTATAACACTGAAGCTTTCTTT	CASSAGRYNTEAFF
TRBV5-1	TRBJ1-1	NA	TRBD1	TGCGCCAGCAGCTTGGTTGGCAGGGGGTTCACTGAAGCTTTCTTT	CASSLVGRGFTEAFF
TRBV15	TRBJ2-1	once	NA	TGTGCCACCAGCAGAGATCGAGTTGGGCCTGAGCAGTTCTTC	CATSRDRVGPEQFF
TRBV6-5	TRBJ2-7	NA	TRBD1	TGTGCCAGCAGTACTGACAGGGGAAGCTCCTACGAGCAGTACTTC	CASSTDRGSSYEQYF
TRBV6-1	TRBJ1-2	NA	NA	TGTGCCAGCAGCTTTGGACAAGCCTATGGCTACACCTTC	CASSFGQAYGYTF
TRBV9	TRBJ1-3	once	NA	TGTGCCAGCAGCGGACACAGGTACTCTGGAAACACCATATATTTT	CASSGHRYSGNTIYF
TRBV11-3	TRBJ2-1	NA	TRBD2	TGTGCCAGCAGCTACGGGACTAGCGGCTACAATGAGCAGTTCTTC	CASSYGTSGYNEQFF
TRBV7-8	TRBJ2-4	NA	TRBD1	TGTGCCAGCAGCGTGGGACAGGGTCGGGCCAAAAACATTCAGTACTTC	CASSVGQGRAKNIQYF
TRBV6-1	TRBJ1-3	NA	NA	TGTGCCAGCAGTGAACTTGGGCAGTCTGGAAACACCATATATTTT	CASSELGQSGNTIYF
TRBV6-5	TRBJ1-1	few	NA	TGTGCCAGCAGCTGGCACGGGGGGACTGAAGCTTTCTTT	CASSWHGGTEAFF
TRBV18	TRBJ1-4	NA	NA	TGTGCCAGCTCACCTGACGGGGCGATTAATGAAAAACTGTTTTTT	CASSPDGAINEKLFF
TRBV6-4	TRBJ2-2	NA	TRBD2	TGTGCCAGCAAGGCTAGCGGGGGAACCGGGGAGCTGTTTTTT	CASKASGGTGELFF
TRBV19	TRBJ2-1	NA	TRBD2	TGTGCCAGTAGCCCCATACTAGCGGGAGGACACAATGAGCAGTTCTTC	CASSPILAGGHNEQFF
TRBV9	TRBJ2-2	NA	NA	TGTGCCAGCAGCGTAGCTGGGCCCGGGTCGGGAACCGGGGAGCTGTTTTTT	CASSVAGPGSGTGELFF
TRBV28	TRBJ2-3	NA	NA	TGTGCCAGCAGTTACGCCTCCCTTAGCACAGATACGCAGTATTTT	CASSYASLSTDTQYF
TRBV19	TRBJ1-2	NA	NA	TGTGCCAGTAGACAGGGCGGCTATGGCTACACCTTC	CASRQGGYGYTF
TRBV5-1	TRBJ1-3	once	NA	TGCGCCAGCCGGGACCGATTCTCTGGAAACACCATATATTTT	CASRDRFSGNTIYF
TRBV27	TRBJ2-7	NA	NA	TGTGCCAGCAGTCCGACTCATTCCTACGAGCAGTACTTC	CASSPTHSYEQYF
TRBV28	TRBJ2-1	NA	TRBD1	TGTGCCAGCAGTATACAGGGGGGTATGAGTAAAGAGCAGTTCTTC	CASSIQGGMSKEQFF
TRBV29-1	TRBJ2-3	NA	TRBD2	TGCAGCGGCGCCGGACTAGCGGGGGAAACAGATACGCAGTATTTT	CSGAGLAGETDTQYF
TRBV4-3	TRBJ2-5	once	TRBD2	TGCGCCAGCAGCCAGATACTAGCGGGAGGGCCTGAGACCCAGTACTTC	CASSQILAGGPETQYF
TRBV19	TRBJ1-2	NA	TRBD1	TGTGCCAGTACTTTCAGGGGGGCTAACTATGGCTACACCTTC	CASTFRGANYGYTF
TRBV7-3	TRBJ2-1	NA	NA	TGTGCCAGCAGCTCCACCGCGAGCTCCTACAATGAGCAGTTCTTC	CASSSTASSYNEQFF